What follows are 18 T cell receptor beta chains derived from one specimen sequenced in a study of blood T cell repertoires in COVID-19. The table came from immunoSEQ multiplex PCR; TCRdb's copy has only in-frame clones and leaves some out. This table has some 160,000 clones, over 75% appearing once. Sequenced input: peripheral blood. All receptors derive from a woman in her sixties or seventies with active COVID-19.

V and J are TRBV3-1 (or the pseudogene TRBV3-2) and TRBJ2-7; tentatively, D is TRBD1 (5 bases). Germline CDR1 reads LGHDT; CDR2 reads YNNKEL (reference sequence). Trimming left V 8 bases short and J 4 bases short, with 6 bases between. This CDR3 has 10 residues. The CDR3 spells CASGAYEQYF. The CDR3 bases are TGTGCCAGCGGGGCGTACGAGCAGTACTTC.

The V gene is TRBV5-1, the J gene TRBJ1-2; 9 bases are shared with TRBD1. Germline CDR1 is SGHRS and CDR2 is YFSETQ. The CDR3 extends over 15 amino acids. The V gene end was trimmed by 4 bases and the J gene end by 4 bases; junction bases not matched to a gene: 8. CDR3 region: CASSTGQGWGYGYTF. In DNA form, the CDR3 reads TGCGCCAGCAGCACGGGACAGGGATGGGGCTATGGCTACACCTTC.

V gene TRBV5-5 combines with J gene TRBJ2-7, with D possibly matching TRBD1 (7 bases). This CDR3 is built from 14 residues. V was trimmed by 4 bases and J by 4 bases, leaving 15 bases between them. Germline assignment: CDR1 SGHKS and CDR2 YYEKEE (reference sequence). As DNA, the CDR3 is TGTGCCAGCAGCCTAACGACAGGGACTTACGAGCAGTACTTC. This codes for CASSLTTGTYEQYF. The complete variable domain, with remaining parts taken from reference TRBV5-5 and TRBJ2-7, reads DAGVTQSPTHLIKTRGQQVTLRCSPISGHKSVSWYQQVLGQGPQFIFQYYEKEERGRGNFPDRFSARQFPNYSSELNVNALLLGDSALYLCASSLTTGTYEQYFGPGTRLTVT.

V gene TRBV5-4 combines with J gene TRBJ2-1, with 14 bases fitting TRBD2. Germline V gene data show CDR1 as SGHNT and CDR2 as YYREEE (reference sequence). CDR3 length: 16 amino acids. Trimming at V came to 3 bases and at J to 7 bases, leaving 6 bases not matched to a gene. In nucleotides, the CDR3 is TGTGCCAGCAGCTCCCCGACTAGCGGGAGGGTGAATGAGCAGTTCTTC. Its translation: CASSSPTSGRVNEQFF.

The rearrangement joins TRBV5-1 to TRBJ1-1; D remains unclear. The V gene's germline CDR1 is SGHRS and CDR2 YFSETQ. The CDR3 is 11 amino acids. Trimming cost V 0 bases and J 8 bases, with 5 bases left between them. CDR3 region: CASSLAGEAFF. CDR3 coding DNA: TGCGCCAGCAGCTTGGCAGGAGAAGCTTTCTTT.

The rearrangement joins TRBV19 to TRBJ1-2; D is perhaps TRBD1 (6 bases). Germline V gene data show CDR1 as LNHDA and CDR2 as SQIVND (reference sequence). Trimming cost V 5 bases and J 8 bases, with 12 bases left between them. CDR3 length: 12 amino acids. The CDR3 nucleotides read TGTGCCAGTAGTCGGGCAGGGGTAGGCTACACCTTC. Translating it yields CASSRAGVGYTF.

CDR3 bases: TGTGCCAGTTCCCTCGAGGTACCTTTACGGTCCCAAGAGACCCAGTACTTC. Translation: CASSLEVPLRSQETQYF. V usage is TRBV7-6 and J usage is TRBJ2-5; D gene uncertain. V was pared by 9 bases and J by 1 base, with 24 bases between. CDR1 and CDR2 from the germline V gene are SGHVS and FNYEAQ. The CDR3 extends over 17 amino acids.

This clone has just a few counts. No DNA is shown, since the ends of the CDR3 on it are uncertain; the CDR3 is the one TCRdb lists. The chain carries TRBV7-9 and TRBJ1-5. The CDR3 length equals 12 residues, ends included. Germline V gene data show CDR1 as SEHNR and CDR2 as FQNEAQ (reference sequence). The CDR3 protein is CASSSSGQPQHF.

V usage is TRBV10-3 and J usage is TRBJ2-1; D possibly corresponds to TRBD1 (6 bases). Germline V gives CDR1 ENHRY, CDR2 SYGVKD. V lost 4 bases, J lost 5 bases, and 18 bases lay in between. CDR3 length: 16 residues. CDR3 sequence reads: CAISVGGSWSNNEQFF. CDR3 in DNA: TGTGCCATCAGTGTAGGGGGTAGCTGGTCGAACAATGAGCAGTTCTTC.

V and J are TRBV28 and TRBJ2-5; D is perhaps TRBD1 (6 bases). CDR3 length equals 14 residues. V dropped 5 bases and J dropped 3 bases, with 13 bases sitting between them. Germline V lookup: CDR1 MDHEN, CDR2 SYDVKM. The CDR3, as DNA: TGTGCCAGCAGTCCATTCAGGACAGAAGAGACCCAGTACTTC. As protein: CASSPFRTEETQYF.

The chain uses TRBV28 and TRBJ2-5, with 10 bases fitting TRBD2. Germline trimming cut 4 bases from V and 5 bases from J; bases unmatched to any gene: 10. The CDR3 has 16 residues. Germline-derived CDR1 and CDR2 are MDHEN and SYDVKM. CDR3 in amino acids: CASSSPLAGEVETQYF. CDR3 sequence (DNA): TGTGCCAGCAGTTCCCCGCTAGCGGGAGAGGTGGAGACCCAGTACTTC.

The table lists this clone with a count of one. The rearrangement joins TRBV6-5 to TRBJ1-1; possible D gene TRBD1, 5 bases. This CDR3 contains 12 residues. The germline gives CDR1 MNHEY, CDR2 SVGAGI. V dropped 10 bases and J dropped 1 base, with 10 bases sitting between them. CDR3 sequence: CATRTQNTEAFF. The CDR3 DNA sequence: TGTGCCACCAGGACACAGAACACTGAAGCTTTCTTT.

This rearrangement joins TRBV2 to TRBJ1-1, with 7 bases lining up with TRBD1. J lost 4 bases, V lost 6 bases, and 8 bases had no gene match. Germline V CDR1 and CDR2: SNHLY, FYNNEI. CDR3 length: 14 amino acids. CDR3 residues: CASRSNRGFTEAFF. CDR3 coding DNA: TGTGCCAGCAGATCAAACAGGGGATTCACTGAAGCTTTCTTT.

The chain carries TRBV2 and TRBJ2-3; 13 bases line up with TRBD2. Germline trimming cut 6 bases from V and 0 bases from J; bases unmatched to any gene: 3. The CDR3 is 16 residues long. The germline CDR1 and CDR2 sequences are SNHLY and FYNNEI. Here the CDR3 reads CASRGTSGISTDTQYF. In DNA form, the CDR3 reads TGTGCCAGCAGGGGGACTAGCGGGATTAGCACAGATACGCAGTATTTT.

The chain links TRBV19 to TRBJ2-7; possibly TRBD1 for D (6 bases). V dropped 8 bases and J dropped 0 bases, with 11 bases sitting between them. The CDR3 is 13 amino acids. Germline V gene data show CDR1 as LNHDA and CDR2 as SQIVND (reference sequence). The CDR3 loop is CASEDRNSYEQYF. The CDR3 region has the DNA TGTGCCAGTGAGGACAGAAACTCCTACGAGCAGTACTTC.

The gene calls are TRBV5-5 and TRBJ1-2, with 10 bases identical to TRBD1. V was pared by 5 bases and J by 6 bases, with 4 bases of the junction left unmatched. Germline V gene lookup returns CDR1 SGHKS and CDR2 YYEKEE (reference sequence). The length of the CDR3 is 13 residues. The CDR3 spells CASRPTGGDGYTF. The DNA of the CDR3 is TGTGCCAGCAGACCGACAGGGGGCGATGGCTACACCTTC.

V is TRBV11-3 and J is TRBJ2-3, with 7 nucleotides matching TRBD1. The trim removed 7 bases at V and 4 bases at J, leaving 8 bases unmatched. The CDR3 length is 14 residues. The germline gives CDR1 SGHNT, CDR2 YENEEA. The CDR3 here is CASKRGGEADTQYF. Written as DNA, the CDR3 is TGTGCCAGCAAACGAGGGGGCGAAGCAGATACGCAGTATTTT.

For the CDR3, the DNA is TGTGCCAGCAGGCGAACTAGCGGGAGGGGGGATACGCAGTATTTT. It yields the protein CASRRTSGRGDTQYF. The J gene is TRBJ2-3, the V gene TRBV6-6, with 13 bases aligning to TRBD2. CDR3 length: 15 residues. The germline CDR1 and CDR2 sequences are MNHNY and SVGAGI (reference sequence). V was clipped by 6 bases and J by 6 bases; unmatched bases: 6.